This passage covers 21 T cell receptor beta chains from one sample sequenced in a study of T-cell memory formation after mild COVID-19. TCRdb re-called the 5' RACE reads with MiXCR, one entry per CDR3 protein. The sample has approximately 65,000 distinct CDR3 sequences, around 17% seen once. Sequencing input: PBMCs or a T cell subset sorted from them (not recorded which). These receptors all stem from an adult woman who had mild COVID-19 (a few samples of this study predate the infection). Cell type and time point are not known.

This clonotype was seen a handful of times. The genes are TRBV24-1 and TRBJ2-2; D is perhaps TRBD1 or TRBD2 (5 bases each). CDR1 KGHDR and CDR2 SFDVKD come from the germline V gene. This CDR3 region has 14 residues. The germline V and J ends were trimmed by 5 bases and 3 bases, with 9 bases remaining between them. CDR3 bases: TGTGCCACCAGTGGACAGAGGGACACCGGGGAGCTGTTTTTT. It yields the protein CATSGQRDTGELFF.

V is TRBV4-2 and J is TRBJ2-7, with 8 bases identical to TRBD2. V shed 4 bases, J shed 6 bases, and the junction held 14 bases outside the gene matches. This CDR3 is built from 16 residues. Germline V gene sequence: CDR1 LGHNA, CDR2 YNFKEQ. CDR3 loop: CASSPTLSGSPSEQYF. The CDR3 coding sequence is TGTGCCAGCAGCCCGACCCTAAGCGGGAGCCCTTCCGAGCAGTACTTC.

The count of this clonotype is one. The V gene is TRBV6-5, the J gene TRBJ1-4, with TRBD1 matching 10 bases. CDR3 length: 14 amino acids. Germline loops: CDR1 MNHEY, CDR2 SVGAGI. The J segment lost 10 bases and the V segment lost 2 bases, leaving 4 bases of the junction unmatched. CDR3 sequence reads: CASSYGTGEGKLFF. The CDR3 nucleotides are TGTGCCAGCAGTTACGGGACAGGGGAAGGAAAACTGTTTTTT.

This sequence joins TRBV9 and TRBJ2-1; no clear D gene. The CDR3 has 15 residues. CDR1 and CDR2 (germline): SGDLS, YYNGEE. Trimming shortened V by 0 bases and J by 6 bases, and 13 bases separated the two germline ends. The CDR3 is CASSVGAGHGNEQFF. The CDR3, as DNA: TGTGCCAGCAGCGTAGGGGCTGGGCACGGCAATGAGCAGTTCTTC. The whole variable domain, remainder taken from reference TRBV9 and TRBJ2-1, is DSGVTQTPKHLITATGQRVTLRCSPRSGDLSVYWYQQSLDQGLQFLIQYYNGEERAKGNILERFSAQQFPDLHSELNLSSLELGDSALYFCASSVGAGHGNEQFFGPGTRLTVL.

This clonotype was seen repeatedly, ten times or more. V is TRBV12-3 or TRBV12-4 and J is TRBJ2-5; no clear D. This CDR3 spans 13 amino acids. Trimming cost V 3 bases and J 5 bases, with 10 bases left between them. The CDR3 sequence: CASSFETEETQYF. Written as DNA, the CDR3 is TGTGCCAGCAGTTTTGAGACTGAGGAGACCCAGTACTTC.

The chain couples TRBV15 to TRBJ2-7; weak D call: TRBD1 (6 bases). This CDR3 region has 16 residues. Germline CDR1 is LNHNV and CDR2 is YYDKDF (reference sequence). V lost 3 bases to trimming and J lost 0 bases, with 15 bases between them. The CDR3 here is CATSSDRTVSSYEQYF. CDR3 bases: TGTGCCACCAGCAGCGATCGGACAGTAAGCTCCTACGAGCAGTACTTC.

The table lists this clonotype with many counts. V and J are TRBV12-3 or TRBV12-4 and TRBJ2-2; D is ambiguous. This CDR3 spans 13 amino acids. Trimming removed 1 base at V and 6 bases at J, with 6 bases between. The CDR3: CASSLGGSGELFF. The CDR3 bases are TGTGCCAGCAGTTTAGGGGGATCCGGGGAGCTGTTTTTT.

This clonotype showed up just a few times. The V call is TRBV7-9, the J call TRBJ2-7; unclear D gene. The CDR3 is made up of 13 amino acids. Trimming removed 0 bases at V and 1 base at J, with 4 bases between. The V gene's germline CDR1 is SEHNR and CDR2 FQNEAQ (reference sequence). The CDR3 sequence: CASSLAESYEQYF. The CDR3 bases are TGTGCCAGCAGCTTAGCGGAGTCCTACGAGCAGTACTTC.

The chain employs TRBV2 and TRBJ2-5; D unclear. CDR3 size: 14 residues. Germline V lookup: CDR1 SNHLY, CDR2 FYNNEI. V lost 1 base and J lost 2, with 8 bases in between. The CDR3 region is CASSEGIGQETQYF. The CDR3 coding sequence is TGTGCCAGCAGTGAAGGGATAGGGCAAGAGACCCAGTACTTC.

In its sample, this clonotype ranks as medium-sized. This chain links TRBV30 with TRBJ2-2; TRBD1 matches 7 bases. Germline V gene lookup returns CDR1 GTSNPN and CDR2 SVGIG (reference sequence). This CDR3 is 14 amino acids long. V shed 2 bases and J 4 bases; nucleotides not matched to a gene: 4. CDR3 residues: CAWSWGQPTGELFF. CDR3 in DNA: TGTGCCTGGAGTTGGGGACAGCCCACCGGGGAGCTGTTTTTT.

The chain uses TRBV29-1 and TRBJ1-1, with 9 bases identical to TRBD1. Trimming cost V 8 bases and J 4 bases; bases outside gene matches: 5. The CDR3 spans 12 residues. Germline V CDR1 and CDR2: SQVTM, ANQGSEA. CDR3 protein: CSFRDRATEAFF. As DNA, the CDR3 is TGCAGCTTTAGGGACAGGGCCACTGAAGCTTTCTTT.

The V and J genes are TRBV5-1 and TRBJ2-3, with D perhaps matching TRBD2 (6 bases). V was shortened by 0 bases and J by 3 bases, with 17 bases between the two germline ends. This CDR3 has 17 amino acids. Germline CDR1 is SGHRS and CDR2 is YFSETQ. Here the CDR3 reads CASSLVGGDGRTDTQYF. The CDR3 DNA sequence: TGCGCCAGCAGCTTGGTAGGCGGGGACGGCCGTACAGATACGCAGTATTTT.

This clonotype occurred a few times. The V and J genes are TRBV7-9 and TRBJ2-7; 7 bases are shared with TRBD2. Unmatched junction bases numbered 12, after V lost 5 bases and J lost 2 bases. Germline V lookup: CDR1 SEHNR, CDR2 FQNEAQ (reference sequence). The CDR3 spans 16 residues. CDR3 DNA sequence: TGTGCCAGCAGCGACGATGGGCTAGCGGTTCCCTACGAGCAGTACTTC. Its protein product is CASSDDGLAVPYEQYF.

The chain links TRBV7-3 to TRBJ2-1; 7 bases agree with TRBD1. The CDR3 contains 13 residues. In germline, CDR1 is SGHTA, CDR2 FQGTGA. The ends lost 5 bases at V and 8 bases at J; junction bases unmatched: 6. CDR3 DNA: TGTGCCAGCAGCCAAAGACAGGGCTATGAGCAGTTCTTC. Amino acid sequence: CASSQRQGYEQFF.

CDR3 nucleotides: TGTGCCTGGAACAGGGGAAACTATGGCTACACCTTC. Encoded protein: CAWNRGNYGYTF. This chain uses TRBV30 with TRBJ1-2; TRBD1 aligns across 7 bases. Looked up from germline, CDR1 is GTSNPN and CDR2 is SVGIG (reference sequence). The CDR3 consists of 12 residues. With 4 bases clipped from V and 2 bases from J, the junction kept 1 base outside the gene matches.

In this sample, this clonotype turned up a few times. The chain couples TRBV7-6 to TRBJ2-5, with 9 bases identical to TRBD2. Germline V gene data show CDR1 as SGHVS and CDR2 as FNYEAQ. V lost 5 bases to trimming and J lost 2 bases; unmatched junction nucleotides: 9. The CDR3 sequence is 16 residues long. The CDR3 is CASSPWGGGAQETQYF. The CDR3 DNA sequence: TGTGCCAGCAGCCCATGGGGCGGGGGGGCTCAAGAGACCCAGTACTTC.

The chain is built from TRBV12-3 or TRBV12-4 and TRBJ2-5; D tentatively fits TRBD1 or TRBD2 (5 bases each). Trimming removed 2 bases at V and 5 bases at J, with 9 bases between. This CDR3 comprises 13 residues. The CDR3 DNA is TGTGCCAGCAGTTTATTGGGACGGGAGACCCAGTACTTC. Residues: CASSLLGRETQYF.

In its sample, this clonotype was seen a few times. The chain carries TRBV12-3 or TRBV12-4 and TRBJ2-1; D is unclear. The CDR3 totals 12 residues. V was pared by 6 bases and J by 8 bases, with 11 bases between. The CDR3, as DNA: TGTGCCAGCAGACCCCCTGGCGATGAGCAGTTCTTC. The encoded protein is CASRPPGDEQFF.

V is TRBV5-1 and J is TRBJ2-7; D is possibly TRBD1 or TRBD2 (6 bases each). V shed 4 bases and J shed 3 bases, with 14 bases lying between them. Germline V lookup: CDR1 SGHRS, CDR2 YFSETQ. The CDR3 is 14 residues long. In nucleotides, the CDR3 is TGCGCCAGCAGCCACAGGGTCGGGAGCTACGAGCAGTACTTC. Translated: CASSHRVGSYEQYF.

V gene TRBV20-1 combines with J gene TRBJ2-7, with D perhaps matching TRBD2 (7 bases). The V end was cut by 8 bases, the J end by 3 bases, with 11 bases between. Germline CDR1 reads DFQATT; CDR2 reads SNEGSKA (reference sequence). CDR3 length: 11 residues. CDR3 residues: CSSRGGYEQYF. Written as DNA, the CDR3 is TGCAGTTCGAGGGGGGGCTACGAGCAGTACTTC.

This clonotype was seen many times. This chain connects TRBV7-8 to TRBJ2-1; D may be TRBD2 (5 bases). The ends were cut back, 3 bases at V and 4 bases at J, with 13 bases in the middle. This CDR3 has 15 residues. CDR1 SGHVS and CDR2 FQNEAQ come from the germline V gene. The CDR3 DNA is TGTGCCAGCAGCTTCAAACGGGATGGATACAATGAGCAGTTCTTC. Its translation: CASSFKRDGYNEQFF.